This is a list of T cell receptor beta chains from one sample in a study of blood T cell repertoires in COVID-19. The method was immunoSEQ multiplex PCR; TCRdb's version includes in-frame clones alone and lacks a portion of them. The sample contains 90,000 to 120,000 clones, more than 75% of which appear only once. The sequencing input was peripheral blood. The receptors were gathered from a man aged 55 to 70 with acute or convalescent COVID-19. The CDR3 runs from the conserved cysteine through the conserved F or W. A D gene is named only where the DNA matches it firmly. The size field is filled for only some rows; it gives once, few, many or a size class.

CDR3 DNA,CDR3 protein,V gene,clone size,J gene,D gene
TGTGCCAGCACCAGGGGGAGCCCCTACAATGAGCAGTTCTTC,CASTRGSPYNEQFF,TRBV25-1,once,TRBJ2-1,TRBD1
TGTGCCACCAGCAGTGGGGGACAGGGGGCAGGTGAGCAGTACTTC,CATSSGGQGAGEQYF,TRBV15,-,TRBJ2-7,TRBD1
TGCGCCAGCAGGACTAGCTTAAACACCGGGGAGCTGTTTTTT,CASRTSLNTGELFF,TRBV10-2,-,TRBJ2-2,TRBD2
TGTGCCAGTAGATATGGACAGGGTACGCACAATGAGCAGTTCTTC,CASRYGQGTHNEQFF,TRBV19,-,TRBJ2-1,TRBD1
TGTGCCAGCAGCTTGGCACAACGGGACACTGAAGCTTTCTTT,CASSLAQRDTEAFF,TRBV5-4,few,TRBJ1-1,-
TGTGCCAGCAACTACCCGGCTGGAAACACCATATATTTT,CASNYPAGNTIYF,TRBV12-3/TRBV12-4,-,TRBJ1-3,-
TGTGCCAGCACCCGAACTGGTAATGAGCAGTTCTTC,CASTRTGNEQFF,TRBV6-5,-,TRBJ2-1,-
TGTGCCAGCAGCTCAGGGTTTTCGATGGGACAGACTGAAGCTTTCTTT,CASSSGFSMGQTEAFF,TRBV11-2,-,TRBJ1-1,TRBD1
TGTGCCAGCAGTAGACAGGTGAACACTGAAGCTTTCTTT,CASSRQVNTEAFF,TRBV7-6,-,TRBJ1-1,-
TGTGCCACCAGCCCCGAGGGAGGCTATGGCTACACCTTC,CATSPEGGYGYTF,TRBV15,few,TRBJ1-2,-
TGCGCCAGCAGCTTGGTGGGCCCCGATGAAAAACTGTTTTTT,CASSLVGPDEKLFF,TRBV5-1,-,TRBJ1-4,-
TGTGCCAGCAGCGCGGGGACAGGGACCACTGAAGCTTTCTTT,CASSAGTGTTEAFF,TRBV7-8,-,TRBJ1-1,TRBD1
TGTGCCAGCAGTTACGGGGTAGCGGGAGGGCCGGTCCTAGAAAATGAGCAGTTCTTC,CASSYGVAGGPVLENEQFF,TRBV6-2/TRBV6-3,-,TRBJ2-1,TRBD2
TGTGCCAGCAGTCCAACAGGGTCGGGTGAGCAGTTCTTC,CASSPTGSGEQFF,TRBV25-1,-,TRBJ2-1,-
TGCGCCAGCAGCCGATCCGGGACAGGGGTTAATGAGCAGTTCTTC,CASSRSGTGVNEQFF,TRBV5-1,-,TRBJ2-1,TRBD1
TGTGCCAGCAGCCCGACTAGCGGGAGTATGTCGCTCTTC,CASSPTSGSMSLF,TRBV7-2,-,TRBJ2-1,TRBD2
TGTGCCAGTCGGGACAGAGGCACAGATACGCAGTATTTT,CASRDRGTDTQYF,TRBV19,-,TRBJ2-3,TRBD1
TGTGCCAGCTCACCCTCTTCGACAGGGGTGAGCACTGAAGCTTTCTTT,CASSPSSTGVSTEAFF,TRBV18,-,TRBJ1-1,TRBD1
TGTGCCATCAGTAAAAGGACAGGGGAATATGGCTACACCTTC,CAISKRTGEYGYTF,TRBV10-3,-,TRBJ1-2,TRBD1
TGTGCCAGCAGCTTAGAGCGGGGCACAGATACGCAGTATTTT,CASSLERGTDTQYF,TRBV5-4,few,TRBJ2-3,-
TGTGCCAGCAAGATGGTTCGGGATAGCAATCAGCCCCAGCATTTT,CASKMVRDSNQPQHF,TRBV18,once,TRBJ1-5,-
TGTGCCAGCAGCAGGGGACTAGCAGAGACCCAGTACTTC,CASSRGLAETQYF,TRBV11-3,-,TRBJ2-5,TRBD2
TGTGCCAGCAGCTTAGATAGGGGGCATGCAGGGGCCAACTCTGGAAACACCATATATTTT,CASSLDRGHAGANSGNTIYF,TRBV7-6,-,TRBJ1-3,TRBD1
TGTGCCAGCAGCCCTCCCGACAGGGTAGCTGAAGCTTTCTTT,CASSPPDRVAEAFF,TRBV9,-,TRBJ1-1,TRBD1
TGTGCCAGCAGTTTGCCGGGACAGGCGATGGGCGAGCAGTACTTC,CASSLPGQAMGEQYF,TRBV6-5,once,TRBJ2-7,TRBD1
TGTGCCAGCAGCGACTGGACAGGGGATTCCTACGAGCAGTACTTC,CASSDWTGDSYEQYF,TRBV2,-,TRBJ2-7,TRBD1
TGTGCCAGCAGTTTACAGGGTTCGGGTCAGCCCCAGCATTTT,CASSLQGSGQPQHF,TRBV28,-,TRBJ1-5,-
TGTGCCAGCAGTGGGGCAGGGGGCCGGAGTTCACCCCTCCACTTT,CASSGAGGRSSPLHF,TRBV2,once,TRBJ1-6,TRBD1
TGTGCCAGCTCACCCGATCGACGACAGGTCTACAATGAGCAGTTCTTC,CASSPDRRQVYNEQFF,TRBV18,-,TRBJ2-1,-
TGTGCCAGTATCTCTGGGGGCGGGTACGGTCAGCCCCAGCATTTT,CASISGGGYGQPQHF,TRBV19,few,TRBJ1-5,-
TGTGCCAGCAGCTTAGGGACTAGCGGGAGGGCTGACGAGACCCAGTACTTC,CASSLGTSGRADETQYF,TRBV11-2,-,TRBJ2-5,TRBD2
TGTGCCAGCAGCCAAGTGCCAGGGGGCGGCAATTCACCCCTCCACTTT,CASSQVPGGGNSPLHF,TRBV3-1/TRBV3-2,few,TRBJ1-6,TRBD1
TGTGCCAGCGCCATTCGAGAGGGAAGTAGCGAGCAGTACTTC,CASAIREGSSEQYF,TRBV6-5,-,TRBJ2-7,-
TGTGCCAGCAGCTTGATAGGCTCAGGCTATGGCTACACCTTC,CASSLIGSGYGYTF,TRBV7-9,medium-sized,TRBJ1-2,-
TGTGCCAGCAGCCCCTCCCGGAGCATGAACACTGAAGCTTTCTTT,CASSPSRSMNTEAFF,TRBV14,-,TRBJ1-1,-
TGTGCCAGCTCACCGAGTGCACAGGGTGCCAACACTGAAGCTTTCTTT,CASSPSAQGANTEAFF,TRBV18,-,TRBJ1-1,-
TGTGCCAGCAGTCCCCCGGGGAGGGCTACGCAGTATTTT,CASSPPGRATQYF,TRBV12-3/TRBV12-4,-,TRBJ2-3,TRBD2
TGTGCCAGCAGCTTGGCCCAGAATCAAGAGACCCAGTACTTC,CASSLAQNQETQYF,TRBV5-6,-,TRBJ2-5,-
TGTGCCAGTAGTATGGGGTTCGGCGGGGGGGCCTACAATGAGCAGTTCTTC,CASSMGFGGGAYNEQFF,TRBV19,-,TRBJ2-1,TRBD2
TGCAGCGTACAGGGACCTTCCACTGAAGCTTTCTTT,CSVQGPSTEAFF,TRBV29-1,once,TRBJ1-1,-
TGCAGCGGGGAGAGACAGGGGCTGGACTACACCTTC,CSGERQGLDYTF,TRBV29-1,few,TRBJ1-2,TRBD1
TGTGCCAGCAGTGGGACAGGGCCTAGGACGACCTACGAGCAGTACTTC,CASSGTGPRTTYEQYF,TRBV9,-,TRBJ2-7,TRBD1
TGTGCCAGCAGCCGGACTAGCGGAAACTACAATGAGCAGTTCTTC,CASSRTSGNYNEQFF,TRBV14,-,TRBJ2-1,TRBD2
TGTGCCAGCAGTCGCGATCCGGTGCACAATGAGCAGTTCTTC,CASSRDPVHNEQFF,TRBV6-5,-,TRBJ2-1,-
TGCGCCAGCAGTGAGTCTTGGGCGGGGGATGAGCAGTTCTTC,CASSESWAGDEQFF,TRBV10-1,few,TRBJ2-1,TRBD2
TGTGCCACCAGTAGACTAGCGGGAGGACACAATGAGCAGTTCTTC,CATSRLAGGHNEQFF,TRBV24-1,few,TRBJ2-1,TRBD2
TGTGCCAGCGGACGAAGGGGGAACAATGGCTACACCTTC,CASGRRGNNGYTF,TRBV12-3/TRBV12-4,few,TRBJ1-2,-
TGTGCCAGCAGCCCAATATCGGGGGGCTTATCACCCCTCCACTTT,CASSPISGGLSPLHF,TRBV7-2,-,TRBJ1-6,-
TGTGCCACCTTGCTACGAACTGAAGCTTTCTTT,CATLLRTEAFF,TRBV7-9,-,TRBJ1-1,-
TGTGCCAGCAGTCGCCCCACGTGGGGGAGGGGCACAGATACGCAGTATTTT,CASSRPTWGRGTDTQYF,TRBV11-2,-,TRBJ2-3,TRBD2
TGTGCCAGCAGCTTAGCAACGAGCGGGAAACTCAATGAGCAGTTCTTC,CASSLATSGKLNEQFF,TRBV7-9,few,TRBJ2-1,TRBD2
TGTGCCAGCAGTATCTTTAGGGGGCGCGGAAATGGCTACACCTTC,CASSIFRGRGNGYTF,TRBV27,-,TRBJ1-2,TRBD1
TGTGCCAGCAGGACCCGGGGACTAGGACTAGATACGCAGTATTTT,CASRTRGLGLDTQYF,TRBV27,once,TRBJ2-3,TRBD2